This T cell receptor (beta chain) was obtained from a study of blood T cell repertoires in COVID-19. Study summary: The analysed material was cDNA or gDNA that came from T cells, B-cell-depleted T cells, or PBMCs.

Per the authors' pipeline: Nucleated cell number was recorded as an estimate derived from reference gene primer amplification. Profiled with immunoSEQ multiplex PCR; TCRdb holds only in-frame clones, not every one. The V and J calls and clone size are taken from that table; D and trimming were inferred from the DNA. The sample lists fewer than 130,000 clones, 70% to 80% occurring once. Germline CDR1 reads SEHNR; CDR2 reads FQNEAQ (reference sequence). Trimming stripped 1 base from V and 5 bases from J, with 12 bases between. The CDR3 has 14 amino acids. Source material: peripheral blood. This sequence joins TRBV7-9 and TRBJ2-7; no firm D call. The source is an older man with active or convalescent COVID-19. The CDR3 loop is CASSLDLTSHEQYF. The CDR3 region has the DNA TGTGCCAGCAGCTTAGACCTAACTTCCCACGAGCAGTACTTC.